The rows below give T cell receptor beta chains drawn from one sample of a study of blood T cell repertoires in COVID-19. The table came from immunoSEQ multiplex PCR; TCRdb's copy has only in-frame clones and leaves some out. This sample has over 120,000 clones, with 75% to 85% found just once. Sequencing was carried out using peripheral blood. The receptors shown here come from a woman at least 80 years old with active or convalescent COVID-19. CDR3s include the opening cysteine and the closing phenylalanine or tryptophan. D genes are given only for firm matches. Size values are once, few and many counts, or a class for expanded clones, and some rows have none.

d_call,j_call,v_call,clone_size,cdr3_length,cdr3_nt,cdr3_aa
NA,TRBJ2-2,TRBV7-3,NA,15,TGTGCCAGCAGAAAAGACTCCGGCGGTACCGGGGAGCTGTTTTTT,CASRKDSGGTGELFF
TRBD1,TRBJ1-1,TRBV5-1,many,16,TGCGCCAGCAGGGACCGGGACAGGGAATTTCTAGAACAAGCTTTCTTT,CASRDRDREFLEQAFF
NA,TRBJ1-1,TRBV5-8,NA,14,TGTGCCAGCAGCTCCACAGCCATGAACACTGAAGCTTTCTTT,CASSSTAMNTEAFF
TRBD2,TRBJ2-4,TRBV4-3,NA,17,TGCGCCAGCAGCCAAGTACTCTCTAGCGGAGCCAAAAACATTCAGTACTTC,CASSQVLSSGAKNIQYF
NA,TRBJ1-2,TRBV5-1,NA,16,TGCGCCAGCAGCCCCGGGGGTAGGTTCAACCCAAGTGGCTACACCTTC,CASSPGGRFNPSGYTF
NA,TRBJ2-1,TRBV6-5,NA,15,TGTGCCAGCAGTCCGGTTGTGTCGACGGGGAATGAGCAGTTCTTC,CASSPVVSTGNEQFF
TRBD1,TRBJ1-1,TRBV6-5,NA,15,TGTGCCAGCAAAAGACGGACAGGGGGCAACACTGAAGCTTTCTTT,CASKRRTGGNTEAFF
TRBD1,TRBJ2-7,TRBV6-6,NA,14,TGTGCCAGCAGTGGGACAGGGGTTACTTACGAGCAGTACTTC,CASSGTGVTYEQYF
NA,TRBJ2-3,TRBV19,NA,15,TGTGCCAGTAGTGCACAGGGCCAGGGCACAGATACGCAGTATTTT,CASSAQGQGTDTQYF
NA,TRBJ1-2,TRBV29-1,NA,13,TGCAGCGTTGAATCAACAGGAAACTATGGCTACACCTTC,CSVESTGNYGYTF
NA,TRBJ1-3,TRBV12-3/TRBV12-4,NA,12,TGTGCCAGCAGCCTCTCTGGAAACACCATATATTTT,CASSLSGNTIYF
NA,TRBJ2-1,TRBV7-8,many,17,TGTGCCAGCAGCTCACCTCGTCGGCTAGGCCCCTACAATGAGCAGTTCTTC,CASSSPRRLGPYNEQFF
NA,TRBJ2-5,TRBV27,NA,14,TGTGCCAGCGCATGGGGGCCCAACGGGGAGACCCAGTACTTC,CASAWGPNGETQYF
TRBD1,TRBJ1-4,TRBV15,once,15,TGTGCCACCAGCAGAGGGGACAGGGGAGATGAAAAACTGTTTTTT,CATSRGDRGDEKLFF
NA,TRBJ1-2,TRBV12-3/TRBV12-4,many,13,TGTGCCAGCAGTGGGCGGGGTTCTTATGGCTACACCTTC,CASSGRGSYGYTF
NA,TRBJ1-4,TRBV7-9,NA,17,TGTGCCAGCAGCACTCCCCCCCCAGGGAAAGAGGATGAAAAACTGTTTTTT,CASSTPPPGKEDEKLFF
NA,TRBJ2-7,TRBV19,NA,12,TGTGCCTCAACTGGGGGCGGGTACGAGCAGTACTTC,CASTGGGYEQYF
TRBD2,TRBJ2-5,TRBV12-5,once,18,TGTGCTAGTGGTTTGGTGAGGCTAGCGGGGGGGCCTTTTGAGACCCAGTACTTC,CASGLVRLAGGPFETQYF
NA,TRBJ1-5,TRBV27,NA,15,TGTGCCAGCAGTTCGACGACTCAGGGCCATCAGCCCCAGCATTTT,CASSSTTQGHQPQHF
TRBD1,TRBJ1-6,TRBV5-4,NA,17,TGTGCCAGCAGCTTGGGGACAGGAAACTCCTATAATTCACCCCTCCACTTT,CASSLGTGNSYNSPLHF
NA,TRBJ2-7,TRBV5-1,NA,15,TGCGCCAGCAGCCCGGCACCAGGGGTGACCTACGAGCAGTACTTC,CASSPAPGVTYEQYF
NA,TRBJ1-1,TRBV5-8,NA,13,TGTGCCAGCAGCTTGGCGGAGCCCACTGAAGCTTTCTTT,CASSLAEPTEAFF
NA,TRBJ1-2,TRBV27,once,13,TGTGCCAGCAGTTTGCGCGGGGGCGGTGGCTACACCTTC,CASSLRGGGGYTF
TRBD2,TRBJ2-1,TRBV5-1,NA,16,TGCGCCAGCAGCGTCTCCGGGACTAGGGTTTACAATGAGCAGTTCTTC,CASSVSGTRVYNEQFF
TRBD1,TRBJ1-2,TRBV28,NA,14,TGTGCCAGCAGTTTAGAACAGGGGAACTATGGCTACACCTTC,CASSLEQGNYGYTF
NA,TRBJ2-7,TRBV9,few,15,TGTGCCAGCAGCGTAGAACCCGACATGACATACGAGCAGTACTTC,CASSVEPDMTYEQYF
TRBD1,TRBJ1-6,TRBV6-6,NA,13,TGTGCCAGCAAGGGACAGCTTAATTCACCCCTCCACTTT,CASKGQLNSPLHF
TRBD1,TRBJ2-2,TRBV5-1,NA,16,TGCGCCAGCAGCTTGGCCTCGACAGGGTTTGCCGGGGAGCTGTTTTTT,CASSLASTGFAGELFF
NA,TRBJ1-5,TRBV5-1,NA,12,TGCGCCAGCAGCTTGACCGGGCAGCCCCAGCATTTT,CASSLTGQPQHF
NA,TRBJ1-2,TRBV19,NA,14,TGTGCCAGTAGTATTACCGGGTCAAACTATGGCTACACCTTC,CASSITGSNYGYTF
TRBD1,TRBJ1-2,TRBV11-2,NA,15,TGTGCCAGCAGCCAAGGACAGGGGGCAAACTATGGCTACACCTTC,CASSQGQGANYGYTF
NA,TRBJ1-2,TRBV7-9,NA,14,TGTGCCAGCAGCTTACTGATGGAGAACTATGGCTACACCTTC,CASSLLMENYGYTF
TRBD2,TRBJ2-1,TRBV7-8,NA,16,TGTGCCAGCAGCTTAATGCGGGGGTCTCTCGACAATGAGCAGTTCTTC,CASSLMRGSLDNEQFF
NA,TRBJ1-5,TRBV7-8,few,15,TGTGCCAGCAGCTTAGCGCGGGTCAGCTATCAGCCCCAGCATTTT,CASSLARVSYQPQHF
TRBD1,TRBJ1-2,TRBV6-2/TRBV6-3,once,18,TGTGCCAGCAGTTACTTCCTCGGGACAGGAGCGATTAACTATGGCTACACCTTC,CASSYFLGTGAINYGYTF
NA,TRBJ2-5,TRBV5-1,once,14,TGCGCCAGCAGCTTGGACAGGGTACAAGAGACCCAGTACTTC,CASSLDRVQETQYF
NA,TRBJ1-1,TRBV2,NA,15,TGTGCCAGCAGTCCCTCAGGGGCCAGGAACACTGAAGCTTTCTTT,CASSPSGARNTEAFF
TRBD1,TRBJ1-2,TRBV2,NA,15,TGTGCCAGCAACTTCAACAGGGGGCAGGACTATGGCTACACCTTC,CASNFNRGQDYGYTF
NA,TRBJ1-2,TRBV18,NA,17,TGTGCCAGCTCACCAGGTATCGCGGCAGACGCAAGCTATGGCTACACCTTC,CASSPGIAADASYGYTF
TRBD1,TRBJ2-5,TRBV19,NA,14,TGTGCCAGTAGTCCGAGACAGGGTTGGGAGACCCAGTACTTC,CASSPRQGWETQYF
NA,TRBJ2-5,TRBV5-6,NA,14,TGTGCCAGCAGCCGACAGGCTCTATGGGAGACCCAGTACTTC,CASSRQALWETQYF
NA,TRBJ1-6,TRBV9,NA,15,TGTGCCAGCAGCTCAGAGGGGGTGCAGAATTCACCCCTCCACTTT,CASSSEGVQNSPLHF
TRBD1,TRBJ2-1,TRBV9,NA,17,TGTGCCAGCAGCGTAGATTTCGGGACAGGGTACTTCTATGAGCAGTTCTTC,CASSVDFGTGYFYEQFF
TRBD1,TRBJ1-2,TRBV28,NA,12,TGTGCCAGCAGTTATGCACAGGGGGCAGGCACCTTC,CASSYAQGAGTF
NA,TRBJ2-7,TRBV2,NA,15,TGTGCCAGCCTCCCCTGGGACACGGGGGGCTACGAGCAGTACTTC,CASLPWDTGGYEQYF
TRBD1,TRBJ1-1,TRBV29-1,NA,13,TGCAGCACCCGACAGGGGGGGAACACTGAAGCTTTCTTT,CSTRQGGNTEAFF
TRBD1,TRBJ1-1,TRBV2,few,14,TGTGCCAGCAGGGAGACAGGGATCCGGACTGAAGCTTTCTTT,CASRETGIRTEAFF
NA,TRBJ1-5,TRBV28,NA,14,TGTGCCAGCAGTTTGGGGGGGACAATATTGCCCCAGCATTTT,CASSLGGTILPQHF
NA,TRBJ1-1,TRBV11-2,NA,18,TGTGCCAGCAGCTTAGCGGTTAGGGGAAGGGCTCAAAACACTGAAGCTTTCTTT,CASSLAVRGRAQNTEAFF
TRBD1,TRBJ1-5,TRBV19,NA,17,TGTGCCAGTGACCGGACAGGGAATTTAGGAAGCAATCAGCCCCAGCATTTT,CASDRTGNLGSNQPQHF
TRBD1,TRBJ2-7,TRBV7-3,NA,16,TGTGCCAGCAGCTTAAACCAAGTGACAGGGATTTTCGTGCAGTACTTC,CASSLNQVTGIFVQYF
NA,TRBJ1-1,TRBV18,NA,17,TGTGCCAGCTCACCAAAACCCGCAGGTGGGAGGGACACTGAAGCTTTCTTT,CASSPKPAGGRDTEAFF
NA,TRBJ2-5,TRBV7-3,NA,13,TGTGCCAGCAGCAGAGACAACGGAGAGACCCAGTACTTC,CASSRDNGETQYF
TRBD1,TRBJ1-6,TRBV30,medium-sized,14,TGTGCCTGGACTCCGGGACAGGGGAATTCACCCCTCCACTTT,CAWTPGQGNSPLHF
NA,TRBJ1-1,TRBV30,NA,14,TGTGCCTGGAGTACCTCCTGGCGGGACTCTGGATCTTTCTTT,CAWSTSWRDSGSFF